This T cell receptor (beta chain) is from a study of metastatic and nonmetastatic thyroid tumors. As for the study in general: Malignant thyroid and benign thyroid patients provided blood and tumor or nodule tissue whose repertoires were compared. Study-wide results and caveats: Patients with malignant thyroid tumors reportedly had significantly higher TCR beta diversity than those with benign nodules, in blood and tumor.

Each patient came to thyroid surgery without any prior treatment (of any kind). In the study's own analysis: A distant-metastasis classifier for papillary thyroid cancer was built using CDR3 differences across clinicopathological groups. TCRdb reanalyzed the PCR reads via MiXCR. TCRdb, not the authors, supplied the V and J calls. The table shows 84,000 or so clones, with 7.5% to 9% occurring only once. Looked up from germline, CDR1 is MNHNS and CDR2 is SASEGT. Trimming pared 6 bases from V and 2 bases from J, leaving 17 bases between. This CDR3 is built from 15 residues. In the case of this clone: Antigen unknown.

The clonotype comes from a female donor with papillary thyroid cancer or a benign thyroid nodule (not recorded which). Some clones in this sample may be carry-over from other donors' samples. Sequencing was carried out using blood. The chain has TRBV6-1 and TRBJ2-7; D might be TRBD1 (6 bases). The CDR3 DNA sequence: TGTGCCAGCAGCTTAAACAGGGAATGGACCTACGAGCAGTACTTC. It yields the protein CASSLNREWTYEQYF.